This T cell receptor beta chain was documented in a study of CD8+ T cells in alopecia areata. Note on this clone: The target antigen is unknown.

Extracted RNA was reverse transcribed, and the resulting cDNA served as sequencing template. Profiled with immunoSEQ multiplex PCR; TCRdb holds only in-frame clones, not every one. The profile shows roughly 100,000 clones, roughly half of them singletons. The V segment lost 5 bases and the J segment 12 bases; nucleotides outside the gene matches: 19. CDR1 and CDR2 from the germline V gene are SGHTA and FQGTGA. The CDR3 runs 16 residues. Overall study findings and caveats: Scalp lesions, especially in alopecia totalis/universalis, had higher clonality than normal scalp. Scalp samples also yield sequences of resident alphabeta T cells from normal skin.

It was from PBMCs that CD4+ and CD8+ T cells were sorted. V is TRBV7-3 and J is TRBJ2-3; 8 positions match TRBD1. The specimen sequenced was CD4+ T cells sorted from blood. The receptor was isolated from a human donor in good health. The CDR3 loop is CASSQSATGGFARQYF. CDR3 DNA sequence: TGTGCCAGCAGCCAATCAGCAACAGGGGGTTTCGCTAGACAGTATTTT.